The 23 T cell receptor beta chains in this list originate from one sample, sequenced in a study of shared clonotypes between healthy human individuals. The repertoire was sequenced with immunoSEQ multiplex PCR; TCRdb's copy has only in-frame clones and lacks some. The sample holds 330,000 or so clones; approximately 79% are singletons and the top ten take about 9.3%. Material for sequencing was memory CD4+ T cells sorted from blood. Subset of the sample: CD45RA-negative fraction. Receptor source: a man aged 25-40 years in good health.

This clone turned up a few times. CDR3 protein: CASRQGAAETQYF. DNA for the CDR3: TGCGCCAGCAGACAGGGGGCAGCGGAGACCCAGTACTTC. V and J are TRBV10-2 and TRBJ2-5; 9 bases match TRBD1. This CDR3 has 13 amino acids. The V segment lost 6 bases and the J segment 5 bases; nucleotides outside the gene matches: 4. Germline V lookup: CDR1 WSHSY, CDR2 SAAADI.

The chain has TRBV27 and TRBJ2-5, with 8 nucleotides matching TRBD2. This CDR3 has 18 amino acids. With V trimmed by 4 bases and J by 4 bases, 17 bases remained unmatched. Germline CDR1 MNHEY, CDR2 SMNVEV (reference sequence). Here the CDR3 reads CASSYYKAGASWGETQYF. The CDR3 DNA sequence: TGTGCCAGCAGTTACTACAAAGCGGGAGCTTCTTGGGGAGAGACCCAGTACTTC.

The genes are TRBV11-3 and TRBJ2-1; TRBD2 agrees at 8 bases. Germline V gene data show CDR1 as SGHNT and CDR2 as YENEEA. V trimming: 5 bases; J trimming: 2 bases; junction bases outside the gene matches: 8. The CDR3 sequence is 16 residues long. CDR3 in DNA: TGTGCCAGCAGCCAGAATCGGGGGGGAACCTACAATGAGCAGTTCTTC. This sequence encodes CASSQNRGGTYNEQFF. The whole variable domain, remainder taken from reference TRBV11-3 and TRBJ2-1, is EAGVVQSPRYKIIEKKQPVAFWCNPISGHNTLYWYLQNLGQGPELLIRYENEEAVDDSQLPKDRFSAERLKGVDSTLKIQPAELGDSAVYLCASSQNRGGTYNEQFFGPGTRLTVL.

V and J are TRBV7-2 and TRBJ2-7; 7 bases agree with TRBD1. The CDR3 is 14 amino acids. The germline V gene encodes CDR1 SGHTA and CDR2 FQGNSA. Trimming at V came to 5 bases and at J to 5 bases, leaving 9 bases not matched to a gene. The CDR3 nucleotides are TGTGCCAGCAGCCACGACAGGGCTCGGAACGAGCAGTACTTC. Translation gives CASSHDRARNEQYF.

The V gene is TRBV18, the J gene TRBJ2-1, with TRBD2 matching over 7 bases. The CDR3 length is 13 residues. Trimming took 3 bases from V and 6 from J; bases not matched to a gene: 2. CDR1 KGHSH and CDR2 LQKENI come from the germline V gene. In DNA, the CDR3 is TGTGCCAGCTCACCGGCTAGCGGCAATGAGCAGTTCTTC. Translating it yields CASSPASGNEQFF.

This chain joins TRBV5-4 and TRBJ2-7; 14 bases are shared with TRBD2. The V gene's germline CDR1 is SGHNT and CDR2 YYREEE (reference sequence). The CDR3 has 17 residues. V was pared by 3 bases and J by 4 bases, with 9 bases of the junction left unmatched. CDR3 DNA: TGTGCCAGCAGCTCCGCGACTAGCGGGAGGGCCAAGTACGAGCAGTACTTC. It translates to CASSSATSGRAKYEQYF.

This clone has only a few counts. V gene TRBV2 combines with J gene TRBJ1-4; tentatively, D is TRBD1 (5 bases). The ends were cut back, 8 bases at V and 0 bases at J, with 13 bases in the middle. This CDR3 region has 15 residues. Germline-derived CDR1 and CDR2 are SNHLY and FYNNEI. DNA for the CDR3: TGTGCCAGCGGGGCAGGGTTTGCAACTAATGAAAAACTGTTTTTT. Translation: CASGAGFATNEKLFF.

This sequence joins TRBV7-8 and TRBJ1-2, with TRBD1 as a possible D gene (5 bases). The CDR3 is 14 amino acids. Germline CDR1 is SGHVS and CDR2 is FQNEAQ. Trimming shortened V by 5 bases and J by 2 bases, and 12 bases separated the two germline ends. Here the CDR3 DNA reads TGTGCCAGCAGCCGTCCGGGACTCAACTATGGCTACACCTTC. Translation: CASSRPGLNYGYTF.

This sequence joins TRBV27 and TRBJ2-7, with a weak D call TRBD1 (6 bases). With 6 bases removed from V and 7 bases from J, the gap between germline ends came to 22 bases. The CDR3 has 15 amino acids. Germline CDR1 and CDR2: MNHEY and SMNVEV (reference sequence). CDR3 sequence: CASSRHGQIAREQYF. The CDR3 DNA reads as TGTGCCAGCAGCCGCCACGGACAGATCGCGCGGGAGCAGTACTTC.

A word on this clone: With a much larger clone just one base away, this may be a read error. The sample contains more than one DNA sequence encoding this CDR3. The chain joins TRBV18 to TRBJ1-1; D perhaps matches TRBD1 (6 bases). This CDR3 has 13 amino acids. Germline-derived CDR1 and CDR2 are KGHSH and LQKENI. The CDR3 sequence: CASSGQSNTEAFF. In DNA form, the CDR3 reads TGTGCCAGCTCAGGACAGTCGAACACCGAAGCTTTCTTT.

Remarks on this clone: The identical CDR3 is also encoded by other nucleotide sequences in the sample. The chain couples TRBV7-9 to TRBJ2-2; the D gene is possibly TRBD2 (5 bases). The length of the CDR3 is 15 residues. V lost 1 base, J lost 1 base, and 7 bases lay in between. Looked up from germline, CDR1 is SEHNR and CDR2 is FQNEAQ (reference sequence). CDR3 region: CASSLGAGNTGELFF. CDR3 sequence (DNA): TGTGCCAGCAGCTTAGGCGCGGGGAACACCGGGGAGCTGTTTTTT.

This clone was found a few times. The V gene is TRBV5-1, the J gene TRBJ1-5, with D uncertain. Trimming cost V 2 bases and J 1 base, with 4 bases left between them. The CDR3 extends over 13 amino acids. Germline assignment: CDR1 SGHRS and CDR2 YFSETQ. CDR3 in DNA: TGCGCCAGCAGCTTTGACAGCAATCAGCCCCAGCATTTT. It specifies CASSFDSNQPQHF. Full variable domain (missing parts from reference TRBV5-1 and TRBJ1-5): KAGVTQTPRYLIKTRGQQVTLSCSPISGHRSVSWYQQTPGQGLQFLFEYFSETQRNKGNFPGRFSGRQFSNSRSEMNVSTLELGDSALYLCASSFDSNQPQHFGDGTRLSIL.

The chain links TRBV19 to TRBJ2-3; D remains unclear. V gave up 9 bases and J gave up 0 bases, with 16 bases separating them. This CDR3 has 15 amino acids. CDR1 is LNHDA, CDR2 SQIVND, per germline (reference sequence). Here the CDR3 reads CARGRAATSTDTQYF. CDR3 nucleotides: TGTGCCAGGGGCCGGGCGGCCACTAGCACAGATACGCAGTATTTT.

The chain has TRBV7-2 and TRBJ1-1; D is possibly TRBD1 (5 bases). This CDR3 region has 15 residues. The germline gives CDR1 SGHTA, CDR2 FQGNSA. V was clipped by 5 bases and J by 1 base, with 14 bases between them. Written as DNA, the CDR3 is TGTGCCAGCAGCCCCACCAGGGTCCAGAACACTGAAGCTTTCTTT. Its protein is CASSPTRVQNTEAFF.

This clone was picked up a small number of times. This chain links TRBV11-2 with TRBJ2-7; TRBD1 agrees at 8 bases. The V segment lost 5 bases and the J segment 0 bases; nucleotides outside the gene matches: 9. The CDR3 has 16 residues. CDR1 and CDR2 from the germline V gene are SGHAT and FQNNGV. The DNA for the CDR3 is TGTGCCAGCAGCCGACTTTTAGGACAGGGCTCCTACGAGCAGTACTTC. Protein product: CASSRLLGQGSYEQYF.

This clone was found a few times. This chain uses TRBV2 with TRBJ2-1, with TRBD2 matching 8 bases. Germline CDR1 SNHLY, CDR2 FYNNEI. The J segment lost 13 bases and the V segment lost 7 bases, leaving 12 bases of the junction unmatched. The CDR3 runs 13 residues. CDR3 DNA: TGTGCCAGCATGCCGGGAGGGCTTTCGTTTCAGTTCTTC. As protein: CASMPGGLSFQFF.

The chain carries TRBV5-1 and TRBJ2-5; D is unresolved. Germline V gene sequence: CDR1 SGHRS, CDR2 YFSETQ. The CDR3 has 14 residues. V was cut by 8 bases and J by 3 bases, with 17 bases left in between. CDR3 region: CARLSHPGEETQYF. The CDR3 DNA reads as TGCGCCAGGCTTAGCCACCCGGGCGAAGAGACCCAGTACTTC. Complete variable domain (other parts from reference TRBV5-1 and TRBJ2-5): KAGVTQTPRYLIKTRGQQVTLSCSPISGHRSVSWYQQTPGQGLQFLFEYFSETQRNKGNFPGRFSGRQFSNSRSEMNVSTLELGDSALYLCARLSHPGEETQYFGPGTRLLVL.

In this sample, this clone turned up a few times. J is TRBJ2-3 and V is TRBV9; perhaps TRBD2 as D (5 bases). Germline values: CDR1 SGDLS, CDR2 YYNGEE. This CDR3 has 18 residues. V shed 0 bases and J shed 7 bases, with 24 bases lying between them. Written as DNA, the CDR3 is TGTGCCAGCAGCGTAGAGGCGGGCAATGATGGGAGTTCTTATACGCAGTATTTT. Encoded protein: CASSVEAGNDGSSYTQYF.

This rearrangement joins TRBV19 to TRBJ1-1, with 9 nucleotides matching TRBD1. This CDR3 region has 14 residues. CDR1 LNHDA and CDR2 SQIVND come from the germline V gene (reference sequence). Losses at the gene ends were 6 bases for V and 5 bases for J; bases not matched to a gene: 7. The DNA of the CDR3 is TGTGCCAGTAGGTTACAGGGGGCCGGAACTGAAGCTTTCTTT. As protein: CASRLQGAGTEAFF.

The V and J genes are TRBV18 and TRBJ2-5, with D maybe TRBD2 (5 bases). This CDR3 region has 15 residues. Germline V lookup: CDR1 KGHSH, CDR2 LQKENI. V lost 0 bases to trimming and J lost 4 bases, with 12 bases between them. CDR3: CASSPPRGSAETQYF. The DNA of the CDR3 is TGTGCCAGCTCACCACCGAGAGGGTCTGCAGAGACCCAGTACTTC.

The chain joins TRBV9 to TRBJ2-1; D not certain. The CDR3 loop spans 16 amino acids. The germline V gene encodes CDR1 SGDLS and CDR2 YYNGEE. V was trimmed by 1 base and J by 0 bases, leaving 11 bases between them. The CDR3 protein is CASSVRAGPSYNEQFF. DNA of the CDR3: TGTGCCAGCAGCGTACGAGCCGGTCCCTCCTACAATGAGCAGTTCTTC.

A few counts support this clone. The genes are TRBV5-6 and TRBJ2-7; possibly TRBD1 or TRBD2 for D (5 bases each). Deletions cut 4 bases from V and 3 bases from J, with 11 bases between. CDR3 size: 13 residues. CDR1 is SGHDT, CDR2 YYEEEE, per germline. In DNA, the CDR3 is TGTGCCAGCAGCCCGGGACGGAACTACGAGCAGTACTTC. Translating it yields CASSPGRNYEQYF.

V and J are TRBV28 and TRBJ1-2, with D unclear. The CDR3 extends over 13 amino acids. Germline CDR1 MDHEN, CDR2 SYDVKM. V shed 8 bases and J shed 4 bases, with 14 bases lying between them. The CDR3 DNA is TGTGCCAGCTGTCCGGCGTTCGGCTATGGCTACACCTTC. This codes for CASCPAFGYGYTF.